These T cell receptor beta chains were read from a single sample in a study of molecular identifiers for immune sequencing clone quantification. In TCRdb, the PCR reads were re-called with MiXCR into one record per CDR3 protein. The data hold approximately 500,000 distinct CDR3 sequences, with around 23% observed a single time. The sequencing input was naive CD8+ T cells from blood, with Jurkat cell RNA spiked in. All receptors derive from a human donor in good health. Some libraries in this study had Jurkat cell RNA spiked in. CDR3s include the opening cysteine and the closing phenylalanine or tryptophan. D genes are given only for firm matches. Size is stated for part of the rows, as once, few or many counts, or as a class when the clone is expanded.

TRBV7-9	TRBJ2-1	TRBD1	.	CASSSPPGTGGLSEQFF	TGTGCCAGCAGCTCACCCCCCGGGACAGGGGGCCTTTCTGAGCAGTTCTTC
TRBV30	TRBJ2-5	.	many	CAWSERAETQYF	TGTGCCTGGAGTGAGAGGGCAGAGACCCAGTACTTC
TRBV6-2/TRBV6-3	TRBJ1-6	.	.	CASSSLLTRTTHF	TGTGCCAGCAGTTCCCTCCTGACACGCACGACGCACTTT
TRBV30	TRBJ2-7	.	few	CAWSAEYEQYF	TGTGCCTGGAGTGCGGAATACGAGCAGTACTTC
TRBV29-1	TRBJ1-1	.	few	CSDGGVEGTEAFF	TGCAGCGACGGCGGGGTTGAGGGCACTGAAGCTTTCTTT
TRBV29-1	TRBJ2-2	.	many	CSVESRVTGELFF	TGCAGCGTTGAGAGTCGAGTCACCGGGGAGCTGTTTTTT
TRBV12-3/TRBV12-4	TRBJ2-1	TRBD2	few	CASSLGLAQSNEQFF	TGTGCCAGCAGTTTAGGACTAGCGCAGAGCAATGAGCAGTTCTTC
TRBV5-6	TRBJ2-1	TRBD2	.	CASSLVRGAYNEQFF	TGTGCCAGCAGCTTGGTCCGGGGGGCCTACAATGAGCAGTTCTTC
TRBV25-1	TRBJ2-1	.	.	CASSEIVGSPRGVQFF	TGTGCCAGCAGTGAAATAGTTGGGTCCCCGAGGGGTGTGCAGTTCTTC
TRBV5-6	TRBJ2-2	.	many	CASSLIDTGELFF	TGTGCCAGCAGCTTGATAGATACCGGGGAGCTGTTTTTT
TRBV20-1	TRBJ2-7	.	many	CSARDPQGGSYEQYF	TGCAGTGCTAGAGATCCCCAGGGGGGGAGCTACGAGCAGTACTTC
TRBV27	TRBJ2-5	TRBD2	many	CASSPTLAGGPETQYF	TGTGCCAGCAGCCCCACATTAGCGGGAGGGCCTGAGACCCAGTACTTC
TRBV27	TRBJ2-2	TRBD1	.	CASSETGPLSGELFF	TGTGCCAGCAGCGAGACAGGGCCCTTGTCCGGGGAGCTGTTTTTT
TRBV6-4	TRBJ1-5	TRBD1	few	CASSDSTGDNQPQHF	TGTGCCAGCAGTGACTCGACAGGGGACAATCAGCCCCAGCATTTT
TRBV5-6	TRBJ1-1	.	many	CASSFSNIGTEAFF	TGTGCCAGCAGCTTTTCTAATATAGGCACTGAAGCTTTCTTT
TRBV20-1	TRBJ2-3	.	.	CSAWSRQGPADTQYF	TGCAGTGCTTGGAGTCGTCAGGGGCCCGCAGATACGCAGTATTTT
TRBV6-5	TRBJ1-1	.	.	CASSYSGEDTEAFF	TGTGCCAGCAGTTACTCTGGGGAGGACACTGAAGCTTTCTTT
TRBV30	TRBJ2-1	.	.	CAWSEGSGYNEQFF	TGTGCCTGGAGTGAAGGATCCGGGTACAATGAGCAGTTCTTC
TRBV20-1	TRBJ2-5	TRBD1	.	CSARDLGTGGLPQETQYF	TGCAGTGCTAGAGACCTTGGGACAGGGGGCCTACCCCAAGAGACCCAGTACTTC
TRBV4-1	TRBJ1-1	.	few	CASSQDQMGGTEAFF	TGCGCCAGCAGCCAAGATCAGATGGGGGGGACTGAAGCTTTCTTT
TRBV4-1	TRBJ1-1	.	.	CASSQDSSGIGLVEAFF	TGCGCCAGCAGCCAAGATAGTTCGGGAATTGGGCTTGTCGAAGCTTTCTTT
TRBV27	TRBJ1-5	.	few	CASSLLGGYQPQHF	TGTGCCAGCAGTTTATTGGGGGGTTATCAGCCCCAGCATTTT
TRBV7-6	TRBJ2-2	TRBD1	many	CAVSQGAHTGELFF	TGTGCTGTATCCCAGGGGGCACACACCGGGGAGCTGTTTTTT
TRBV5-6	TRBJ2-2	TRBD2	.	CASSLGLSRGGIGELFF	TGTGCCAGCAGCTTGGGCCTGTCTCGCGGGGGGATCGGGGAGCTGTTTTTT